The 4 T cell receptor beta chains in this list originate from one sample, sequenced in a study of OX40 agonist ivuxolimab in advanced cancers. Assay used: immunoSEQ multiplex PCR; TCRdb lists only in-frame clones, some missing. The sample includes about 53,000 clones, roughly 83% seen only once; the top ten take approximately 4.6%. This specimen was CD4+ or CD8+ T cells sorted from blood, taken in a trial of the OX40 agonist ivuxolimab. These receptors were collected from an adult with an advanced solid tumor such as melanoma, head and neck, liver or kidney cancer.

The chain couples TRBV11-3 to TRBJ2-5; TRBD1 matches 11 bases. Trimming cost V 4 bases and J 4 bases; bases outside gene matches: 5. Germline values: CDR1 SGHNT, CDR2 YENEEA. This CDR3 is built from 15 residues. The CDR3, as DNA: TGTGCCAGCAGCTCGGGACAGGGGGTACGAGAGACCCAGTACTTC. Protein: CASSSGQGVRETQYF.

V gene TRBV11-2 combines with J gene TRBJ2-7; 10 nucleotides align to TRBD2. The V gene end was trimmed by 5 bases and the J gene end by 2 bases; junction bases not matched to a gene: 12. Germline V lookup: CDR1 SGHAT, CDR2 FQNNGV. This CDR3 is 17 amino acids long. CDR3 region: CASSPLTSGKGAYEQYF. In DNA, the CDR3 is TGTGCCAGCAGCCCCCTAACTAGCGGGAAGGGCGCCTACGAGCAGTACTTC.

The V gene is TRBV5-1, the J gene TRBJ2-1; D unclear. CDR1 and CDR2 (germline): SGHRS, YFSETQ. This CDR3 contains 15 residues. V lost 2 bases and J lost 4, with 13 bases in between. Written as DNA, the CDR3 is TGCGCCAGCAGCTTAATTAGGACGGCTTACAATGAGCAGTTCTTC. Amino acids: CASSLIRTAYNEQFF.

V is TRBV7-9 and J is TRBJ2-3; 8 bases match TRBD2. Germline-derived CDR1 and CDR2 are SEHNR and FQNEAQ (reference sequence). Trimming at V came to 2 bases and at J to 5 bases, leaving 3 bases not matched to a gene. There are 14 residues in the CDR3. CDR3 amino acids: CASSLRLAGDTQYF. The CDR3 DNA reads TGTGCCAGCAGCTTACGTCTAGCGGGAGATACGCAGTATTTT.